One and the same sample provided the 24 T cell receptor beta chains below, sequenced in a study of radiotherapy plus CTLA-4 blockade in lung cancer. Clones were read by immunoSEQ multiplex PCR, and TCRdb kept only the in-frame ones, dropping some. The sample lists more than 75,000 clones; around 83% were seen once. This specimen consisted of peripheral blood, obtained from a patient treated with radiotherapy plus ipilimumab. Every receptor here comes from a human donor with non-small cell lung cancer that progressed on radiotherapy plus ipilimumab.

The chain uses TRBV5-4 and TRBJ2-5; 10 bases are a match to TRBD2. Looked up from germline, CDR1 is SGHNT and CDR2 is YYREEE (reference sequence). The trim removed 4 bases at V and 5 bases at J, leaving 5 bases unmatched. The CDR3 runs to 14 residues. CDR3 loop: CASSLKGLAETQYF. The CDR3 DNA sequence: TGTGCCAGCAGCCTAAAGGGACTAGCGGAGACCCAGTACTTC.

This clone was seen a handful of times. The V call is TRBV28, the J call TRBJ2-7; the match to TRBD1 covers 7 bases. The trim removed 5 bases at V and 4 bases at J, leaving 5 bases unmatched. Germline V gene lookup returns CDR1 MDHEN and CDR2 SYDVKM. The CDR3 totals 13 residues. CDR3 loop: CASSHGDSYEQYV. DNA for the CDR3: TGTGCCAGCAGTCATGGGGACAGTTACGAGCAGTACGTC.

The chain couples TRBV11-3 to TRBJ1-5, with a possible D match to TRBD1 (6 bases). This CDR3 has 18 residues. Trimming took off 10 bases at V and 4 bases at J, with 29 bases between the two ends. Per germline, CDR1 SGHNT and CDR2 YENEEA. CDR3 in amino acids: CATSLPPGQGVSNQPQHF. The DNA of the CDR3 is TGTGCCACTTCACTCCCCCCGGGACAAGGGGTTTCTAATCAGCCCCAGCATTTT.

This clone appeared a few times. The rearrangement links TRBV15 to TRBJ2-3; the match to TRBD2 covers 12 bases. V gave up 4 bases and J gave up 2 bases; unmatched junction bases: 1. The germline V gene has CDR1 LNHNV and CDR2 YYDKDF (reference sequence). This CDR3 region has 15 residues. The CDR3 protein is CATSTSGRATDTQYF. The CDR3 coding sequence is TGTGCCACCAGCACTAGCGGGAGGGCCACAGATACGCAGTATTTT.

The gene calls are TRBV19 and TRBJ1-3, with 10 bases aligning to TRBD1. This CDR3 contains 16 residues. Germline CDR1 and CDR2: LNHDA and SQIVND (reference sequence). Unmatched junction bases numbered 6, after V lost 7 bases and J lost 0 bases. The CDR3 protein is CASKPGQGYSGNTIYF. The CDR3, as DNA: TGTGCCAGTAAACCGGGACAGGGGTACTCTGGAAACACCATATATTTT.

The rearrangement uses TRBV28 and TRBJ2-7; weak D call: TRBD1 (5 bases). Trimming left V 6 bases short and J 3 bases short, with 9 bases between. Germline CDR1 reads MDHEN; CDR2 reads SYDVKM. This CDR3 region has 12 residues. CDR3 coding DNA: TGTGCCAGCAGGCCAGGGCGCTACGAGCAGTACTTC. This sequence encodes CASRPGRYEQYF.

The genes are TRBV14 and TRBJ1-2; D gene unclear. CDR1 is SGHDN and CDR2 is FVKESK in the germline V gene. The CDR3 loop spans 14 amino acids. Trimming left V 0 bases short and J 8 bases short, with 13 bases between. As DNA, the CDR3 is TGTGCCAGCAGCCAAGATACGAGTTGGAGCGGCTACACCTTC. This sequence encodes CASSQDTSWSGYTF.

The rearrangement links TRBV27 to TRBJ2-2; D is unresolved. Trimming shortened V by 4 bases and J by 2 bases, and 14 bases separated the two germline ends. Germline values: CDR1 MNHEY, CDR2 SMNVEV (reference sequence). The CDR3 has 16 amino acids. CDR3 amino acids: CASSSPSASNTGELFF. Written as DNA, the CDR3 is TGTGCCAGCAGTTCCCCCTCAGCGTCAAACACCGGGGAGCTGTTTTTT.

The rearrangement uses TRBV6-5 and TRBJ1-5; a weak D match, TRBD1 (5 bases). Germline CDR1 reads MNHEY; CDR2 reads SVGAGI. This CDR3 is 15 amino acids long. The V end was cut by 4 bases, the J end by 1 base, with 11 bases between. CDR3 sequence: CASSSTGRSNQPQHF. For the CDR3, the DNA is TGTGCCAGCAGTTCCACAGGAAGGAGCAATCAGCCCCAGCATTTT.

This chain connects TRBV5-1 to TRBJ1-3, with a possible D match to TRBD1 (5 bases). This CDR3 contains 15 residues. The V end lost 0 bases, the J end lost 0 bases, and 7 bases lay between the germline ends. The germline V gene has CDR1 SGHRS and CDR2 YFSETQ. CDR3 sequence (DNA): TGCGCCAGCAGCTTGGGGACATCCTCTGGAAACACCATATATTTT. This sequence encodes CASSLGTSSGNTIYF.

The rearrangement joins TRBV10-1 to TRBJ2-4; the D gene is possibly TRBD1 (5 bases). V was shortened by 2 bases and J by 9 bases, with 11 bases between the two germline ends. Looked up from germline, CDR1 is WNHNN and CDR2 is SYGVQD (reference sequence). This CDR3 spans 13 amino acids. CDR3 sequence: CASSETGHGIQYF. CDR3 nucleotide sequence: TGCGCCAGCAGTGAGACAGGACACGGCATTCAGTACTTC.

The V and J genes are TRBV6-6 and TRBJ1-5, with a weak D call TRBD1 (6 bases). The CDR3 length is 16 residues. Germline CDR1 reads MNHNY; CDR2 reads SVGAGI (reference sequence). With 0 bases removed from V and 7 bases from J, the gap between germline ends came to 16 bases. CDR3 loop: CASSYSTYREEQPQHF. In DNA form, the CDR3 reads TGTGCCAGCAGTTACTCGACTTACAGGGAGGAACAGCCCCAGCATTTT.

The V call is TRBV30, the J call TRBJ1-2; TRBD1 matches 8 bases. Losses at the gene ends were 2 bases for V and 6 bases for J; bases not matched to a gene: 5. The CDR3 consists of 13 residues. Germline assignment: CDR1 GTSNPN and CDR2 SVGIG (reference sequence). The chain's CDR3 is CAWSPLGQDGYTF. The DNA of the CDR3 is TGTGCCTGGAGTCCATTGGGACAGGATGGCTACACCTTC.

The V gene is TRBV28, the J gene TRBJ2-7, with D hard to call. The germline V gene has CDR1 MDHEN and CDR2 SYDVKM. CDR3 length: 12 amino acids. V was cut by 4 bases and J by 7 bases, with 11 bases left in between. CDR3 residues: CASSSPWIEQYF. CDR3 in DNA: TGTGCCAGCAGTTCACCCTGGATAGAGCAGTACTTC.

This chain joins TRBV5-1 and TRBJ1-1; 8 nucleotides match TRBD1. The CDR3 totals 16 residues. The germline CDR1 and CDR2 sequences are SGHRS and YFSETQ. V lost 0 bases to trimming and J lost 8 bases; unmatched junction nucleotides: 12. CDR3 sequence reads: CASSLGGDRWTHEAFF. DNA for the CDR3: TGCGCCAGCAGCTTGGGTGGGGACAGGTGGACCCACGAAGCTTTCTTT. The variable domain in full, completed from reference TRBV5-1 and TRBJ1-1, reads KAGVTQTPRYLIKTRGQQVTLSCSPISGHRSVSWYQQTPGQGLQFLFEYFSETQRNKGNFPGRFSGRQFSNSRSEMNVSTLELGDSALYLCASSLGGDRWTHEAFFGQGTRLTVV.

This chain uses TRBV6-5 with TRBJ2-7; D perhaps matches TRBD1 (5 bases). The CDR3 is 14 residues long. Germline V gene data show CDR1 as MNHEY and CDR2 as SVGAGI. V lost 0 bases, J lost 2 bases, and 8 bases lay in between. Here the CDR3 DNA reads TGTGCCAGCAGTTACTCCCCAGGGCCCTACGAGCAGTACGTC. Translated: CASSYSPGPYEQYV.

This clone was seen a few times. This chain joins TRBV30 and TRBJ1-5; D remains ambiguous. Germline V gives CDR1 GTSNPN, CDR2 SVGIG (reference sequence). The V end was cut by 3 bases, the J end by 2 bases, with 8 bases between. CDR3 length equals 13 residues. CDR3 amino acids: CAWSPSRNQPQHF. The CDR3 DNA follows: TGTGCCTGGAGCCCGTCTCGCAATCAGCCCCAGCATTTT.

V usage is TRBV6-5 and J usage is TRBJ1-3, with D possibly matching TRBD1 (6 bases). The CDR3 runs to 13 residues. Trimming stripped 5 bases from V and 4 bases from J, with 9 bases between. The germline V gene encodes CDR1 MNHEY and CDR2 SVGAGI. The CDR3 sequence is CASSGGAGNTIYF. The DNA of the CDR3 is TGTGCCAGCAGTGGGGGGGCCGGAAACACCATATATTTT.

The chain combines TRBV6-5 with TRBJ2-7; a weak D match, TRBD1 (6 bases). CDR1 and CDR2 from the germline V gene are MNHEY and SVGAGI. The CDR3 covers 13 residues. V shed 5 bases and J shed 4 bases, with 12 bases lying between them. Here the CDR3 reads CASSKGQGYEQYV. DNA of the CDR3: TGTGCCAGCAGTAAGGGGCAGGGGTACGAGCAGTACGTC.

CDR3 bases: TGTGCCAGCAGCTTAACAGGGGATTCCAATCAGCCCCAGCATTTT. Amino acids: CASSLTGDSNQPQHF. This rearrangement joins TRBV11-2 to TRBJ1-5, with TRBD1 identical over 7 bases. The V and J ends lost 2 bases and 3 bases, in that order; junction bases with no gene match: 4. CDR3 length: 15 amino acids. From germline, CDR1 is SGHAT and CDR2 FQNNGV.

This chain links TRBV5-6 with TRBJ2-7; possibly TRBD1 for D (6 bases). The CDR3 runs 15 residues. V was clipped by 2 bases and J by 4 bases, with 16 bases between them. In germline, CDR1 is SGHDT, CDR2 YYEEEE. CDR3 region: CASSFLSPTGYEQYF. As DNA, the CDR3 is TGTGCCAGCAGCTTTTTATCCCCCACAGGGTACGAGCAGTACTTC. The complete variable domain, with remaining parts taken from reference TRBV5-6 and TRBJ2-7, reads DAGVTQSPTHLIKTRGQQVTLRCSPKSGHDTVSWYQQALGQGPQFIFQYYEEEERQRGNFPDRFSGHQFPNYSSELNVNALLLGDSALYLCASSFLSPTGYEQYFGPGTRLTVT.

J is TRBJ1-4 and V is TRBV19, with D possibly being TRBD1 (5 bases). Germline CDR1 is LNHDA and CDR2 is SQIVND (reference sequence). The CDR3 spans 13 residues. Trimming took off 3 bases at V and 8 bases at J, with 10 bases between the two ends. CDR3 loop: CASSMGVFEKLFF. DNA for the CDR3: TGTGCCAGTAGTATGGGGGTCTTCGAAAAACTGTTTTTT.

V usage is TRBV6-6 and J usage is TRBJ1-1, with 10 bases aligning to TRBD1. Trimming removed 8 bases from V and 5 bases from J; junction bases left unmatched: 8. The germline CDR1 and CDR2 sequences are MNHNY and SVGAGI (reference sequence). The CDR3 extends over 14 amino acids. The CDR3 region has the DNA TGTGCCAGCGGCCAGGGACAGGGGAAAACTGAAGCTTTCTTT. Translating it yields CASGQGQGKTEAFF.

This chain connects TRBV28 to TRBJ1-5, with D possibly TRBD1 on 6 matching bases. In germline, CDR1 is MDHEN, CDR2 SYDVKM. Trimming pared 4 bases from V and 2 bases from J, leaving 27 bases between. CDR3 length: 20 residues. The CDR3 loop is CASSSFGQSFHIFGNQPQHF. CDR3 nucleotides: TGTGCCAGCAGTTCTTTCGGACAGTCCTTCCATATTTTTGGCAATCAGCCCCAGCATTTT.